The clone carrying this TCR beta chain has a handful of counts. Its antigen remains unidentified. These data originate in a study of beta chain features in type 1 diabetes. Findings and caveats of the study: Shorter TCRB CDR3s, moderately but significantly so, marked every one of the four CD4+ subsets in Type 1 diabetes patients.

CDR1 and CDR2 (germline): KGHSH, LQKENI. Trimming took 0 bases from V and 6 from J, leaving 12 bases between them. The CDR3 has 14 residues. Expressed TCRB transcripts got sequenced, as all isolated RNA was reverse transcribed. Assay: immunoSEQ multiplex PCR; the TCRdb copy retains only in-frame clones and omits some. The repertoire includes 640,000 or so clones, about an eighth of them detected once, and 0.04% sits in the top ten. The receptor was isolated from a man younger than 35 with type 1 diabetes. The gene calls are TRBV18 and TRBJ2-7, with D perhaps TRBD2 (5 bases). Sequencing was done on a sample of naive CD4+ T cells from blood. The CDR3 region is CASSPPAARGEQYF. In DNA, the CDR3 is TGTGCCAGCTCACCACCTGCCGCTCGGGGCGAGCAGTACTTC.